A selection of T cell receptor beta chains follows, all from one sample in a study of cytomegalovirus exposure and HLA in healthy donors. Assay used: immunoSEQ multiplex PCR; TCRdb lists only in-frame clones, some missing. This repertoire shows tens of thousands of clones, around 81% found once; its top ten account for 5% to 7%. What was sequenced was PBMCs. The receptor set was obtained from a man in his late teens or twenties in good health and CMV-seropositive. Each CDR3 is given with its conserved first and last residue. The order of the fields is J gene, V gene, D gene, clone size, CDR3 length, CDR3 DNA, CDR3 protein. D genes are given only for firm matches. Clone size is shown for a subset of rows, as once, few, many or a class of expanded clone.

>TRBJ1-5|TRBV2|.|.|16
TGTGCCAGCAGTGAAGCCTCCAGACGTTCAGGGCAGCCCCAGCATTTT
CASSEASRRSGQPQHF
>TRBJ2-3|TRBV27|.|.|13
TGTGCCAGCAAGAGAAGTTTTGTGGATACGCAGTATTTT
CASKRSFVDTQYF
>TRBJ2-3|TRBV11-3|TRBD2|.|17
TGTGCCAGCAGCCCCGGGCTCTCTAGCGGGAGGTGGGATACGCAGTATTTT
CASSPGLSSGRWDTQYF
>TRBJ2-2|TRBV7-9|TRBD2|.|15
TGTGCCAGCAGCCAACTAGCGGGAGACACCGGGGAGCTGTTTTTT
CASSQLAGDTGELFF
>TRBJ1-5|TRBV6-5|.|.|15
TGTGCCAGCAGTTACTCGCGGGACGCATATCAGCCCCAGCATTTT
CASSYSRDAYQPQHF
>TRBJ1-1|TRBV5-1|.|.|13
TGCGCCAGCAGCTTGGGTTTTATGTCTGAAGCTTTCTTT
CASSLGFMSEAFF
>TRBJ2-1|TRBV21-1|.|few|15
TGTGCCAGCAGCAATCTCGGGGTGGCGGTGAATGAGCAGTTCTTC
CASSNLGVAVNEQFF
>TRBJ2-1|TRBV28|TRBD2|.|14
TGTGCCAGCGAGACTAGCGGGAGATCGAGGGAGCAGTTCTTC
CASETSGRSREQFF
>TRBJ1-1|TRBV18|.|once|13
TGTGCCAGCTCATTACCAGAGAACACTGAAGCTTTCTTT
CASSLPENTEAFF
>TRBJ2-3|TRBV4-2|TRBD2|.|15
TGTGCCAGCAGTCAACTAGCGGATAGCACAGATACGCAGTATTTT
CASSQLADSTDTQYF
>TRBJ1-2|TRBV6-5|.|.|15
TGTGCCAGCTTGGGCCTCCTCGGTCTCAACTATGGCTACACCTTC
CASLGLLGLNYGYTF
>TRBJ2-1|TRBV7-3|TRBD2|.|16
TGTGCCAGCAGCTTACTGAGCGGGAGCTCCTACAATGAGCAGTTCTTC
CASSLLSGSSYNEQFF
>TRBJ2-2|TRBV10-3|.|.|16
TGTGCCATCAGTGAGACTCCAGAGACTAACACCGGGGAGCTGTTTTTT
CAISETPETNTGELFF
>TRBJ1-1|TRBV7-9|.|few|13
TGTGCCAGCAGCTTATCAAGCGGGAGTGAAGCTTTCTTT
CASSLSSGSEAFF
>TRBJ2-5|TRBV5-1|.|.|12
TGCGCCAGCAGCCCGGGTCAAGAGACCCAGTACTTC
CASSPGQETQYF
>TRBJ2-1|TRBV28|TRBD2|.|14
TGTGCCAGTACCTCCGGGACTAGCGGGAGGCTGTGGTTCTTC
CASTSGTSGRLWFF
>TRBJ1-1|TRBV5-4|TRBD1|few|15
TGTGCCAGCAGCTTGGGGGACAGGTGGAACACTGAAGCTTTCTTT
CASSLGDRWNTEAFF
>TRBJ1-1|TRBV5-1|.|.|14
TGCGCCAGCAGCTTCCTCCAAGGGAGCACTGAAGCTTTCTTT
CASSFLQGSTEAFF
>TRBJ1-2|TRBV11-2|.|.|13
TGTGCCAGCAGCTTAGATGGCGGCTATGGCTACACCTTC
CASSLDGGYGYTF
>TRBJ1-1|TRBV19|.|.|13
TGTGCCAGTAGTGTCGAGGGTCTGCGAGAAGCTTTCTTT
CASSVEGLREAFF
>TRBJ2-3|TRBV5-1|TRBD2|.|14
TGCGCCAGCAAATCTAGCGGGCGGTCAGATACGCAGTATTTT
CASKSSGRSDTQYF
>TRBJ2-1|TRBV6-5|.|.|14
TGTGCCAGCAGTCTACCGGGACTCCTAGGTGAGCAGTTCTTC
CASSLPGLLGEQFF
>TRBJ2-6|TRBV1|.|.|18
TGCACCAGCAGCCGCTGGACTAGCGAACTCTCTGGGGCCAACGTCCTGACTTTC
CTSSRWTSELSGANVLTF
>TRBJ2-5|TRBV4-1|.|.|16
TGCGCCAGCAGCCAAGAAAGCTTATTGGGGAGAGAGACCCAGTACTTC
CASSQESLLGRETQYF
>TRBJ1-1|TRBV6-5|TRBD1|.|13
TGTGCCAGCAGCCTACGACAGGGCGCTGAAGCTTTCTTT
CASSLRQGAEAFF
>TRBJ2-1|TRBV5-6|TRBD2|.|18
TGTGCCAGCAGCTCCGGTAGCGGGAGAGGCGAGGCTTACAATGAGCAGTTCTTC
CASSSGSGRGEAYNEQFF
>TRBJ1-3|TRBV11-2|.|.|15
TGTGCCAGCAGCTCAGGCCCATCCCCTGGAAACACCATATATTTT
CASSSGPSPGNTIYF
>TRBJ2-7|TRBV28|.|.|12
TGTGCCAGCAGTTCCCGCAGGGTCGAGCAGTACTTC
CASSSRRVEQYF
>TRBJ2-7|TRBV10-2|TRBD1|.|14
TGCGCCAGCTCCCCGGGACAGGGGCCCGACGAGCAGTACTTC
CASSPGQGPDEQYF
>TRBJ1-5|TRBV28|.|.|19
.
CASSSSEMRQGRGNQPQHF
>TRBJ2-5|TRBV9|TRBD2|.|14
TGTGCCAGCAGCTCCACTAGCGGCCAAGAGACCCAGTACTTC
CASSSTSGQETQYF
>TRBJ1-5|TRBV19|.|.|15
TGTGCCAGTAACATCGAGGGATATAGCAATCAGCCCCAGCATTTT
CASNIEGYSNQPQHF
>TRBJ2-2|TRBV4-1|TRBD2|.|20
TGCGCCAGCAGCCCCTTGTCCGGGACTAGCGGGAGCCCGAACACCGGGGAGCTGTTTTTT
CASSPLSGTSGSPNTGELFF
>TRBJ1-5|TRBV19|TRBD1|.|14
TGTGCCAGTAGGCAGACAGGGGACAATCAGCCCCAGCATTTT
CASRQTGDNQPQHF
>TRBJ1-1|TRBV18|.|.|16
TGTGCCAGCTCACCACCGATGGGTGGGCAGAATGGGGAAGCTTTCTTT
CASSPPMGGQNGEAFF
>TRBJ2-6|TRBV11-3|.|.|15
TGTGCCAGCAGCTTGGAAGCGTCAGGGGCCAACGTCCTGACTTTC
CASSLEASGANVLTF
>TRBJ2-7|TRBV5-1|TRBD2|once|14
TGCGCCAGCAGCTTGGGGGTAGCGGGAGGACCCGGGAACTTC
CASSLGVAGGPGNF
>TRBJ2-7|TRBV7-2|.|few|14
TGTGCCAGCACCCCAAGACAGAGACCATACGAGCAGTACTTC
CASTPRQRPYEQYF
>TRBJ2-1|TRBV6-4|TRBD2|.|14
TGTGCCAGCAGTGACTCTGGCGGGAGCGATGAGCAGTTCTTC
CASSDSGGSDEQFF
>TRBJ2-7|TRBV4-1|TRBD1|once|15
TGCGCCAGCAGCCAGGGGTGGGGACAGGACTACGAGCAGTACTTC
CASSQGWGQDYEQYF
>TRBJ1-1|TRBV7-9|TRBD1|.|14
TGTGCCAGCAGATCAACAGGGGCGAACACTGAAGCTTTCTTT
CASRSTGANTEAFF